Listed below are T cell receptor beta chains from one sample, sequenced in a study of regulatory T cells in long-lasting Graves disease. Via MiXCR, TCRdb re-called the multiplex PCR reads, giving one row per CDR3 protein. The profile shows 400,000 to 450,000 distinct CDR3 sequences, around 22% of them singletons. Sequenced here: peripheral blood mononuclear cells (PBMCs), sampled when the disease was refractory, from a patient treated with antithyroid drugs. All receptors come from a female donor with Graves disease. Both conserved end residues are part of each CDR3. The D gene is left open where the match is weak. Not every row has a clone size; where given, it reads once, few, many or a size class.

d_call,clone_size,j_call,v_call,cdr3_aa,cdr3_nt
TRBD2,-,TRBJ2-5,TRBV14,CASSRGLAGQETQYF,TGTGCCAGCAGCAGGGGACTAGCGGGACAAGAGACCCAGTACTTC
TRBD1,-,TRBJ1-1,TRBV5-1,CASSPGQGASAFF,TGCGCCAGCAGCCCAGGACAGGGGGCGAGTGCTTTCTTT
-,-,TRBJ1-1,TRBV3-1,CASSQEVSGVRAFF,TGTGCCAGCAGCCAAGAGGTTTCGGGGGTTCGCGCTTTCTTT
TRBD2,-,TRBJ2-5,TRBV30,CAWNAGAVETQYF,TGTGCCTGGAATGCGGGAGCTGTGGAGACCCAGTACTTC
-,many,TRBJ1-5,TRBV12-3/TRBV12-4,CASTKTGNSNQPQHF,TGTGCCAGCACCAAGACGGGTAATAGCAATCAGCCCCAGCATTTT
-,few,TRBJ1-6,TRBV20-1,CSASRKVWGWNSPLHF,TGCAGTGCCAGTCGGAAAGTATGGGGTTGGAATTCACCCCTCCACTTT
TRBD1,few,TRBJ1-2,TRBV19,CASHGQGSGYTF,TGTGCCAGTCATGGACAGGGGAGTGGCTACACCTTC
-,few,TRBJ1-5,TRBV30,CAWSSPHRALPQPQHF,TGTGCCTGGAGTAGTCCCCACAGGGCTTTACCCCAGCCCCAGCATTTT
-,many,TRBJ2-6,TRBV9,CASSVEGPGANVLTF,TGTGCCAGCAGCGTAGAGGGACCTGGGGCCAACGTCCTGACTTTC
TRBD1,-,TRBJ1-1,TRBV14,CASSQTPGQGGEAFF,TGTGCCAGCAGCCAAACGCCGGGACAGGGAGGGGAAGCTTTCTTT
TRBD1,many,TRBJ2-7,TRBV27,CASRPIGTGGYEQYF,TGTGCCAGCAGACCAATCGGGACAGGGGGCTACGAGCAGTACTTC
TRBD1,-,TRBJ2-7,TRBV19,CASSHTGTGLYEQYF,TGTGCCAGTAGCCATACCGGGACAGGCCTCTACGAGCAGTACTTC
-,few,TRBJ2-7,TRBV7-9,CASSASKGTYEQYF,TGTGCCAGCAGCGCCTCAAAGGGGACCTACGAGCAGTACTTC
TRBD2,many,TRBJ2-5,TRBV20-1,CSARSLGTTDLETQYF,TGCAGTGCTAGAAGTTTAGGGACTACGGATTTGGAGACCCAGTACTTC
TRBD1,many,TRBJ2-5,TRBV28,CASTGTGAETQYF,TGTGCCAGCACCGGGACAGGAGCGGAGACCCAGTACTTC
TRBD1,-,TRBJ1-3,TRBV12-3/TRBV12-4,CASSLGGTAGNTIYF,TGTGCCAGCAGTTTGGGCGGGACAGCTGGAAACACCATATATTTT
-,many,TRBJ2-7,TRBV27,CASSFRGSDEQYF,TGTGCCAGCAGTTTTCGTGGGAGTGACGAGCAGTACTTC
TRBD2,many,TRBJ2-7,TRBV2,CASILAEVYEQYF,TGTGCCAGCATACTAGCGGAGGTCTACGAGCAGTACTTC
TRBD2,-,TRBJ2-7,TRBV9,CASSVGPGTSGRKYEQYF,TGTGCCAGCAGCGTAGGACCTGGGACTAGCGGGAGAAAGTACGAGCAGTACTTC
-,few,TRBJ1-1,TRBV29-1,CSVVVGQLNTEAFF,TGCAGCGTTGTTGTGGGGCAGCTGAACACTGAAGCTTTCTTT
TRBD1,-,TRBJ1-3,TRBV7-2,CASSLTGGAGNTIYF,TGTGCCAGCAGCCTTACAGGGGGCGCCGGAAACACCATATATTTT
-,once,TRBJ2-2,TRBV19,CASSSAGGLVTGELFF,TGTGCCAGTAGTAGCGCCGGGGGGCTCGTCACCGGGGAGCTGTTTTTT
-,-,TRBJ2-3,TRBV6-1,CASTQTPRTDTQYF,TGTGCCAGCACCCAAACCCCCCGCACAGATACGCAGTATTTT
TRBD1,many,TRBJ1-1,TRBV6-1,CASSAEGAPNTEAFF,TGTGCCAGCAGTGCCGAGGGGGCTCCGAACACTGAAGCTTTCTTT
TRBD2,once,TRBJ2-1,TRBV7-2,CASSLGAGSGRGFF,TGTGCCAGCAGCTTAGGGGCGGGGAGCGGGAGGGGGTTCTTC